Below, 29 T cell receptor beta chains from the same sample are listed, as sequenced in a study of T cell changes during pregnancy in multiple sclerosis. Assay used: immunoSEQ multiplex PCR; TCRdb lists only in-frame clones, some missing. The sample yields roughly 100,000 clones, 91% seen once. Source: peripheral blood, taken before pregnancy. These receptors originate from a female donor with multiple sclerosis, enrolled in a pregnancy study.

The chain joins TRBV4-3 to TRBJ1-2; 8 bases agree with TRBD1. The V gene's germline CDR1 is LGHNA and CDR2 YSLEER. CDR3 length: 17 residues. Germline trimming cut 1 base from V and 7 bases from J; bases unmatched to any gene: 14. The CDR3 spells CASSQAPEGQANGGYTF. The CDR3 DNA reads as TGCGCCAGCAGCCAAGCCCCAGAGGGACAGGCTAACGGTGGCTACACCTTC.

The chain uses TRBV11-3 and TRBJ1-1; 8 bases agree with TRBD1. V lost 5 bases and J lost 2; bases outside the gene matches: 7. Germline-derived CDR1 and CDR2 are SGHNT and YENEEA. CDR3 size: 15 residues. In DNA form, the CDR3 reads TGTGCCAGCAGCGGGCGGACAGGGAAAAACACTGAAGCTTTCTTT. Translating gives CASSGRTGKNTEAFF.

CDR3 protein: CASSSNPRVSYNEQFF. The CDR3 DNA follows: TGTGCCAGCAGCTCTAATCCTAGAGTATCCTACAATGAGCAGTTCTTC. The rearrangement joins TRBV7-3 to TRBJ2-1; D unclear. Trimming pared 4 bases from V and 1 base from J, leaving 14 bases between. The CDR3 contains 16 residues. CDR1 is SGHTA, CDR2 FQGTGA, per germline.

The chain combines TRBV30 with TRBJ1-2; 9 nucleotides align to TRBD1. The J segment lost 4 bases and the V segment lost 4 bases, leaving 16 bases of the junction unmatched. Germline values: CDR1 GTSNPN, CDR2 SVGIG (reference sequence). This CDR3 comprises 17 residues. Written as DNA, the CDR3 is TGTGCCTGGATAGGGTTCGGGACAGGGAGTGGGAGCTATGGCTACACCTTC. As protein: CAWIGFGTGSGSYGYTF.

V and J are TRBV7-6 and TRBJ2-1; maybe TRBD1 (5 bases). The V end was cut by 0 bases, the J end by 8 bases, with 11 bases between. The CDR3 runs to 14 residues. Germline V gene data show CDR1 as SGHVS and CDR2 as FNYEAQ. The CDR3 loop is CASSLASTRDEQFF. The CDR3 coding sequence is TGTGCCAGCAGCTTAGCGTCCACCAGGGATGAGCAGTTCTTC.

The rearrangement joins TRBV27 to TRBJ1-5; D is ambiguous. The CDR3 extends over 15 amino acids. Germline V lookup: CDR1 MNHEY, CDR2 SMNVEV (reference sequence). Trimming cost V 4 bases and J 1 base, with 11 bases left between them. CDR3 DNA: TGTGCCAGCAGTTCAAGTCAGAGGAGCAATCAGCCCCAGCATTTT. Protein sequence: CASSSSQRSNQPQHF.

This clone was seen more than once but under ten times. This rearrangement joins TRBV14 to TRBJ2-7; D is undetermined. With 0 bases removed from V and 3 bases from J, the gap between germline ends came to 3 bases. The germline V gene has CDR1 SGHDN and CDR2 FVKESK. CDR3 length: 12 amino acids. The CDR3 loop is CASSQDLYEQYF. DNA of the CDR3: TGTGCCAGCAGCCAAGACCTCTACGAGCAGTACTTC.

The V call is TRBV19, the J call TRBJ2-1; 7 bases line up with TRBD1. Germline CDR1 LNHDA, CDR2 SQIVND (reference sequence). CDR3 length: 14 amino acids. V lost 5 bases to trimming and J lost 7 bases; unmatched junction nucleotides: 8. The DNA for the CDR3 is TGTGCCAGTAGTTTCCTTTCAGGGGGTAATGAGCAGTTCTTC. As protein: CASSFLSGGNEQFF.

V is TRBV5-1 and J is TRBJ1-1; TRBD1 might be the D (5 bases). This CDR3 has 14 residues. The germline CDR1 and CDR2 sequences are SGHRS and YFSETQ. With 4 bases removed from V and 1 base from J, the gap between germline ends came to 11 bases. The CDR3 region is CASSVGGTNTEAFF. CDR3 DNA: TGCGCCAGCAGCGTCGGGGGAACGAACACTGAAGCTTTCTTT. Supplemented by reference TRBV5-1 and TRBJ1-1, the full variable domain reads KAGVTQTPRYLIKTRGQQVTLSCSPISGHRSVSWYQQTPGQGLQFLFEYFSETQRNKGNFPGRFSGRQFSNSRSEMNVSTLELGDSALYLCASSVGGTNTEAFFGQGTRLTVV.

The chain employs TRBV28 and TRBJ1-1, with a weak D call TRBD1 (5 bases). Germline lookup yields CDR1 MDHEN and CDR2 SYDVKM. The V and J ends lost 11 bases and 3 bases respectively, with 13 bases between them. CDR3 length: 12 residues. DNA for the CDR3: TGTGCCCCGGGGGGGATGGACACTGAAGCTTTCTTT. Protein: CAPGGMDTEAFF.

The chain links TRBV15 to TRBJ1-2; 7 positions agree with TRBD1. The ends lost 2 bases at V and 4 bases at J; junction bases unmatched: 13. Germline V gene data show CDR1 as LNHNV and CDR2 as YYDKDF (reference sequence). CDR3 size: 17 residues. In nucleotides, the CDR3 is TGTGCCACCAGCAGACCTCAGGGGGGCCGATCTTTCTATGGCTACACCTTC. Residues: CATSRPQGGRSFYGYTF.

This clone was found a few times. The chain has TRBV18 and TRBJ2-1, with D possibly matching TRBD1 (5 bases). Trimming cost V 0 bases and J 13 bases, with 16 bases left between them. This CDR3 has 14 residues. Germline V gene lookup returns CDR1 KGHSH and CDR2 LQKENI. In DNA form, the CDR3 reads TGTGCCAGCTCACCACCGCAACGGGTAGGGGCCCAGTTCTTC. This sequence encodes CASSPPQRVGAQFF.

The rearrangement links TRBV11-3 to TRBJ2-7; D is unclear. V lost 6 bases and J 3 bases, leaving 9 bases between the germline ends. CDR3 length: 12 amino acids. Germline V gene lookup returns CDR1 SGHNT and CDR2 YENEEA. Written as DNA, the CDR3 is TGTGCCAGCAGTGGCAGAAACTACGAGCAGTACTTC. Translation gives CASSGRNYEQYF.

V and J are TRBV7-3 and TRBJ2-3, with TRBD2 identical over 7 bases. CDR3 length: 14 residues. Germline assignment: CDR1 SGHTA and CDR2 FQGTGA. After removal of 2 bases from V and 3 bases from J, the junction contained 2 bases not matched to a gene. The chain's CDR3 is CASSLVGGTDTQYF. The CDR3 nucleotides read TGTGCCAGCAGCTTAGTGGGGGGGACAGATACGCAGTATTTT.

The rearrangement links TRBV19 to TRBJ1-1; no definite D call. The CDR3 spans 12 residues. The germline V gene encodes CDR1 LNHDA and CDR2 SQIVND (reference sequence). V lost 6 bases and J lost 1, with 6 bases in between. The CDR3: CASRLGNTEAFF. Written as DNA, the CDR3 is TGTGCCAGTAGGCTCGGGAACACTGAAGCTTTCTTT.

This sequence joins TRBV18 and TRBJ2-3, with 11 bases matching TRBD2. The V and J ends lost 5 bases and 4 bases, in that order; junction bases with no gene match: 5. The V gene's germline CDR1 is KGHSH and CDR2 LQKENI. The CDR3 is made up of 15 amino acids. The CDR3 sequence is CASSSLAGGSDTQYF. CDR3 bases: TGTGCCAGCTCATCCTTAGCGGGAGGGTCAGATACGCAGTATTTT.

A few counts support this clone. The chain uses TRBV5-1 and TRBJ2-7, with 8 bases matching TRBD2. The CDR3 contains 15 residues. J was trimmed by 3 bases and V by 2 bases; bases with no gene match: 7. Germline V lookup: CDR1 SGHRS, CDR2 YFSETQ. The CDR3 protein is CASSFLAGRNYEQYF. The CDR3 DNA sequence: TGCGCCAGCAGCTTTCTAGCGGGCCGAAACTACGAGCAGTACTTC.

This chain uses TRBV10-3 with TRBJ2-7; D gene ambiguous. Looked up from germline, CDR1 is ENHRY and CDR2 is SYGVKD. V lost 5 bases and J lost 3, with 14 bases in between. The CDR3 consists of 14 residues. The CDR3 DNA reads as TGTGCCATCAGTAAACAGACGTCTGGCTACGAGCAGTACTTC. This sequence encodes CAISKQTSGYEQYF.

The rearrangement joins TRBV15 to TRBJ1-1; 8 bases fit TRBD1. Trimming removed 3 bases from V and 7 bases from J; junction bases left unmatched: 10. The CDR3 length is 15 residues. Looked up from germline, CDR1 is LNHNV and CDR2 is YYDKDF (reference sequence). CDR3 bases: TGTGCCACCAGCAGCCCCACAGGGGGGAAAGGTGAAGCTTTCTTT. Amino acid sequence: CATSSPTGGKGEAFF. Full variable domain (rest looked up from reference TRBV15 and TRBJ1-1): DAMVIQNPRYQVTQFGKPVTLSCSQTLNHNVMYWYQQKSSQAPKLLFHYYDKDFNNEADTPDNFQSRRPNTSFCFLDIRSPGLGDTAMYLCATSSPTGGKGEAFFGQGTRLTVV.

The CDR3 region has the DNA TGTGCCAGCAGCTTCGGCATGGAGACAGTATATGGCTACACCTTC. It is translated as CASSFGMETVYGYTF. The chain is built from TRBV5-6 and TRBJ1-2; D may be TRBD1 (5 bases). CDR1 and CDR2 (germline): SGHDT, YYEEEE. V was shortened by 2 bases and J by 5 bases, with 16 bases between the two germline ends. The CDR3 spans 15 residues. Using reference TRBV5-6 and TRBJ1-2 for the parts outside the CDR3, the full variable domain is DAGVTQSPTHLIKTRGQQVTLRCSPKSGHDTVSWYQQALGQGPQFIFQYYEEEERQRGNFPDRFSGHQFPNYSSELNVNALLLGDSALYLCASSFGMETVYGYTFGSGTRLTVV.

CDR3 protein: CASSYRGRGHEQFF. For the CDR3, the DNA is TGTGCCAGCAGTTATAGGGGCAGGGGCCATGAGCAGTTCTTC. The chain uses TRBV6-5 and TRBJ2-1, with D maybe TRBD1 (6 bases). The length of the CDR3 is 14 residues. CDR1 and CDR2 from the germline V gene are MNHEY and SVGAGI. Trimming cost V 3 bases and J 8 bases, with 14 bases left between them.

The V and J genes are TRBV30 and TRBJ2-1; TRBD2 might be the D (6 bases). V lost 3 bases and J 10 bases, leaving 19 bases between the germline ends. Germline V gene data show CDR1 as GTSNPN and CDR2 as SVGIG (reference sequence). This CDR3 spans 14 amino acids. CDR3 sequence: CAWRPTGTAGEQFF. CDR3 sequence (DNA): TGTGCCTGGAGGCCTACCGGGACGGCGGGGGAGCAGTTCTTC.

The chain couples TRBV6-5 to TRBJ1-1; no clear D. The V end lost 4 bases, the J end lost 8 bases, and 8 bases lay between the germline ends. The germline CDR1 and CDR2 sequences are MNHEY and SVGAGI. This CDR3 spans 11 amino acids. The CDR3 protein is CASSSLGEAFF. CDR3 nucleotide sequence: TGTGCCAGCAGTTCCCTCGGGGAAGCTTTCTTT.

This chain joins TRBV27 and TRBJ2-7, with 14 positions matching TRBD2. This CDR3 spans 19 amino acids. Trimming took 6 bases from V and 0 from J; bases not matched to a gene: 13. Germline assignment: CDR1 MNHEY and CDR2 SMNVEV (reference sequence). In DNA form, the CDR3 reads TGTGCCAGCAGCCGTTTTGCGACTAGCGGGGGGGCGAACTCCTACGAGCAGTACTTC. Its translation: CASSRFATSGGANSYEQYF.

The V call is TRBV5-4, the J call TRBJ2-7; TRBD1 matches 7 bases. The CDR3 has 13 amino acids. The ends lost 4 bases at V and 3 bases at J; junction bases unmatched: 4. CDR1 is SGHNT, CDR2 YYREEE, per germline (reference sequence). DNA for the CDR3: TGTGCCAGCAGCGGCCGGGACAGCTACGAGCAGTACTTC. It yields the protein CASSGRDSYEQYF.

The chain recombines TRBV12-2 with TRBJ2-2; TRBD2 reflects the table's D call only, with no check against the DNA. TRBV12-2 is a pseudogene segment. The CDR3 has 15 residues. CDR3 amino acids: CASRLFPGGHGELFF. DNA for the CDR3: TGTGCAAGTCGCTTATTCCCGGGGGGACACGGGGAGCTGTTTTTT.

Within the sample, this clone is large. The chain links TRBV4-1 to TRBJ1-5; D remains ambiguous. The V end lost 5 bases, the J end lost 6 bases, and 14 bases lay between the germline ends. In germline, CDR1 is MGHRA, CDR2 YSYEKL. This CDR3 region has 14 residues. As DNA, the CDR3 is TGCGCCAGCAGCTCGGAAGCGGGCAGTCAGCCCCAGCATTTT. This codes for CASSSEAGSQPQHF.

This clone was picked up one time. The chain joins TRBV27 to TRBJ2-5; TRBD2 matches at 13 bases. Germline V gene lookup returns CDR1 MNHEY and CDR2 SMNVEV (reference sequence). The CDR3 totals 16 residues. With 8 bases clipped from V and 6 bases from J, the junction kept 12 bases outside the gene matches. CDR3 sequence (DNA): TGTGCCAGCCACAGACAGGGGACTAGCGGGGACAAGACCCAGTACTTC. Protein: CASHRQGTSGDKTQYF.

This chain connects TRBV11-3 to TRBJ2-7; TRBD1 matches 10 bases. Germline CDR1 and CDR2: SGHNT and YENEEA. Germline trimming cut 5 bases from V and 5 bases from J; bases unmatched to any gene: 9. The CDR3 runs to 15 residues. Here the CDR3 DNA reads TGTGCCAGCAGCCTCACTGCCGGGACAGGGGACGAGCAGTACTTC. Translating gives CASSLTAGTGDEQYF.